Below, 31 T cell receptor beta chains from the same sample are listed, as sequenced in a study of PD-1 blockade in mismatch repair-deficient tumors. Produced via immunoSEQ multiplex PCR; TCRdb's table is partial and in-frame only. The sample lists tens of thousands of clones, around four fifths occurring once. This material consisted of PBMCs, taken 38 weeks after starting pembrolizumab. These receptors originate from an adult with mismatch repair-deficient cancer.

About this clone itself: Sequence at one end of the junction differs from germline and may be a read error. The rearrangement uses TRBV5-5 and TRBJ1-4; TRBD1 matches at 7 bases. The CDR3 has 12 residues. Germline V gene data show CDR1 as SGHKS and CDR2 as YYEKEE (reference sequence). DNA of the CDR3: TGTGCCAGCAGTCCCTCCGCCGGGACAGACGAATTT. Its translation is CASSPSAGTDEF. Drawing the rest from reference TRBV5-5 and TRBJ1-4, the complete variable domain is DAGVTQSPTHLIKTRGQQVTLRCSPISGHKSVSWYQQVLGQGPQFIFQYYEKEERGRGNFPDRFSARQFPNYSSELNVNALLLGDSALYLCASSPSAGTDEFGSGTQLSVL.

The chain has TRBV11-2 and TRBJ1-4; unclear D gene. The CDR3 runs to 13 residues. V lost 4 bases and J 8 bases, leaving 11 bases between the germline ends. The germline gives CDR1 SGHAT, CDR2 FQNNGV. The CDR3 DNA is TGTGCCAGCAGCTCTTTGGGGAGAGAAAAACTGTTTTTT. This translates into CASSSLGREKLFF. Using reference TRBV11-2 and TRBJ1-4 for the parts outside the CDR3, the full variable domain is EAGVAQSPRYKIIEKRQSVAFWCNPISGHATLYWYQQILGQGPKLLIQFQNNGVVDDSQLPKDRFSAERLKGVDSTLKIQPAKLEDSAVYLCASSSLGREKLFFGSGTQLSVL.

The chain has TRBV29-1 and TRBJ1-1; D unresolved. Trimming pared 4 bases from V and 8 bases from J, leaving 8 bases between. Germline CDR1 reads SQVTM; CDR2 reads ANQGSEA. The CDR3 covers 10 residues. CDR3 residues: CSVVLAEAFF. For the CDR3, the DNA is TGCAGCGTTGTTTTGGCAGAAGCTTTCTTT.

This clone is a singleton in its sample. The chain has TRBV18 and TRBJ1-4; tentatively, D is TRBD1 (5 bases). V was trimmed by 3 bases and J by 8 bases, leaving 16 bases between them. Germline V CDR1 and CDR2: KGHSH, LQKENI. The CDR3 runs 15 residues. The CDR3 DNA follows: TGTGCCAGCTCACCGGAGACAGCCTCAGGGGAAAAACTGTTTTTT. This translates into CASSPETASGEKLFF.

The chain has TRBV11-2 and TRBJ2-1; a weak D match, TRBD2 (5 bases). V was trimmed by 4 bases and J by 3 bases, leaving 13 bases between them. The CDR3 sequence is 15 residues long. CDR1 is SGHAT, CDR2 FQNNGV, per germline. The CDR3 DNA reads TGTGCCAGCAGCTCCCCGCTAGGGAGCTACAATGAGCAGTTCTTC. This gives the protein CASSSPLGSYNEQFF.

J is TRBJ2-5 and V is TRBV5-8, with unresolved D. The CDR3 covers 13 residues. Germline V gene lookup returns CDR1 SGHTS and CDR2 YDEGEE. The ends were cut back, 1 base at V and 2 bases at J, with 6 bases in the middle. CDR3 sequence (DNA): TGTGCCAGCAGCTTGCACGGTCAAGAGACCCAGTACTTC. Protein: CASSLHGQETQYF.

This clone is a singleton in its sample. The chain links TRBV11-1 to TRBJ2-1; 11 bases fit TRBD2. The CDR3 is 15 amino acids. V dropped 6 bases and J dropped 8; count of bases not matched to a gene: 9. Germline CDR1 reads SGHAT; CDR2 reads FQDESV (reference sequence). The CDR3 is CASRSTSGSGDEQFF. The CDR3 DNA reads as TGTGCCAGCAGGTCAACTAGCGGGAGTGGCGATGAGCAGTTCTTC.

The CDR3 loop is CASSPGTSGSDLEQYF. In DNA, the CDR3 is TGTGCCAGCTCACCTGGGACTAGCGGGAGTGACCTCGAGCAGTACTTC. This chain connects TRBV18 to TRBJ2-7; TRBD2 aligns across 14 bases. Unmatched junction bases numbered 7, after V lost 3 bases and J lost 6 bases. Per the germline V gene, CDR1 is KGHSH and CDR2 is LQKENI. This CDR3 region has 16 residues.

V and J are TRBV5-4 and TRBJ1-2; 8 nucleotides agree with TRBD1. Germline CDR1 SGHNT, CDR2 YYREEE (reference sequence). The CDR3 covers 13 residues. V dropped 6 bases and J dropped 6; count of bases not matched to a gene: 7. DNA for the CDR3: TGTGCCAGCAAGACAGGGGAGTTGAATGGCTACACCTTC. Amino acids: CASKTGELNGYTF.

This chain connects TRBV27 to TRBJ2-6; D ambiguous. V shed 4 bases and J shed 0 bases, with 19 bases lying between them. Germline assignment: CDR1 MNHEY and CDR2 SMNVEV (reference sequence). The CDR3 is 19 amino acids. Here the CDR3 reads CASSSESRWQRSGANVLTF. CDR3 nucleotides: TGTGCCAGCAGTTCCGAATCGAGATGGCAGCGCTCTGGGGCCAACGTCCTGACTTTC.

This CDR3 reads CASSPGGRRNMNTEAFF. DNA of the CDR3: TGTGCCAGCTCACCAGGTGGGCGACGGAACATGAACACTGAAGCTTTCTTT. The V and J genes are TRBV18 and TRBJ1-1; no definite D call. V was shortened by 2 bases and J by 0 bases, with 16 bases between the two germline ends. The CDR3 loop spans 17 amino acids. Germline-derived CDR1 and CDR2 are KGHSH and LQKENI. The entire variable domain, with the rest obtained from reference TRBV18 and TRBJ1-1, is as follows: NAGVMQNPRHLVRRRGQEARLRCSPMKGHSHVYWYRQLPEEGLKFMVYLQKENIIDESGMPKERFSAEFPKEGPSILRIQQVVRGDSAAYFCASSPGGRRNMNTEAFFGQGTRLTVV.

The chain joins TRBV7-9 to TRBJ2-7; D unresolved. Trimming cost V 5 bases and J 3 bases, with 14 bases left between them. CDR1 and CDR2 (germline): SEHNR, FQNEAQ (reference sequence). CDR3 length: 14 residues. In nucleotides, the CDR3 is TGTGCCAGCAGCCCCCTGCGACGGAGCTACGAGCAGTACTTC. Its protein is CASSPLRRSYEQYF.

This clone came up a few times. The rearrangement uses TRBV7-2 and TRBJ2-4; D possibly corresponds to TRBD1 (5 bases). Trimming pared 2 bases from V and 1 base from J, leaving 15 bases between. Germline CDR1 SGHTA, CDR2 FQGNSA. This CDR3 has 17 amino acids. Written as DNA, the CDR3 is TGTGCCAGCAGCTTACAGGGTTTGGGTGTCGCCAAAAACATTCAGTACTTC. Protein sequence: CASSLQGLGVAKNIQYF. Full variable domain (rest looked up from reference TRBV7-2 and TRBJ2-4): GAGVSQSPSNKVTEKGKDVELRCDPISGHTALYWYRQSLGQGLEFLIYFQGNSAPDKSGLPSDRFSAERTGGSVSTLTIQRTQQEDSAVYLCASSLQGLGVAKNIQYFGAGTRLSVL.

The chain has TRBV6-4 and TRBJ2-1, with D possibly being TRBD2 (6 bases). Germline loops: CDR1 MRHNA, CDR2 SNTAGT. Trimming took 2 bases from V and 4 from J, leaving 9 bases between them. The CDR3 spans 14 residues. Written as DNA, the CDR3 is TGTGCCAGCAGTGACGGCGGGACTTACAATGAGCAGTTCTTC. It yields the protein CASSDGGTYNEQFF.

This clone was observed a handful of times. V usage is TRBV11-2 and J usage is TRBJ2-7; TRBD2 matches 15 bases. CDR1 is SGHAT, CDR2 FQNNGV, per germline. This CDR3 is 19 amino acids long. Trimming at V came to 4 bases and at J to 0 bases, leaving 10 bases not matched to a gene. Here the CDR3 reads CASSSWTSGRAGSSYEQYF. The CDR3 DNA sequence: TGTGCCAGCAGCTCCTGGACTAGCGGGAGGGCCGGGAGCTCCTACGAGCAGTACTTC.

The gene calls are TRBV20-1 and TRBJ2-3; D gene unclear. Germline V lookup: CDR1 DFQATT, CDR2 SNEGSKA (reference sequence). The CDR3 contains 11 residues. Trimming pared 5 bases from V and 2 bases from J, leaving 5 bases between. The CDR3 loop reads CSAPLTDTQYF. Here the CDR3 DNA reads TGCAGTGCTCCACTCACAGATACGCAGTATTTT.

V gene TRBV6-1 combines with J gene TRBJ2-7; 7 bases match TRBD1. The CDR3 runs to 13 residues. Germline V CDR1 and CDR2: MNHNS, SASEGT. Trimming cost V 4 bases and J 3 bases; bases outside gene matches: 3. Here the CDR3 DNA reads TGTGCCAGCAGTGCTAGGGACAGCTACGAGCAGTACTTC. Its translation: CASSARDSYEQYF.

The genes are TRBV5-1 and TRBJ1-2; 8 nucleotides agree with TRBD1. This CDR3 is built from 15 residues. Germline lookup yields CDR1 SGHRS and CDR2 YFSETQ. The trim removed 0 bases at V and 4 bases at J, leaving 5 bases unmatched. The CDR3 spells CASSLDQGASYGYTF. CDR3 bases: TGCGCCAGCAGCTTGGACCAGGGGGCAAGCTATGGCTACACCTTC. Using reference TRBV5-1 and TRBJ1-2 for the parts outside the CDR3, the full variable domain is KAGVTQTPRYLIKTRGQQVTLSCSPISGHRSVSWYQQTPGQGLQFLFEYFSETQRNKGNFPGRFSGRQFSNSRSEMNVSTLELGDSALYLCASSLDQGASYGYTFGSGTRLTVV.

The chain is built from TRBV7-3 and TRBJ2-1; TRBD2 might be the D (5 bases). The length of the CDR3 is 14 residues. Looked up from germline, CDR1 is SGHTA and CDR2 is FQGTGA. The V and J ends lost 5 bases and 8 bases respectively, with 16 bases between them. CDR3 DNA: TGTGCCAGCAGCCACCGGACCCCCGGGGATGAGCAGTTCTTC. This encodes CASSHRTPGDEQFF.

CDR3 in amino acids: CSVSTHSQTNEQFF. The CDR3 DNA is TGCAGCGTTTCGACTCACTCACAAACCAATGAGCAGTTCTTC. The rearrangement joins TRBV29-1 to TRBJ2-1; D not certain. Germline CDR1 and CDR2: SQVTM and ANQGSEA. The CDR3 contains 14 residues. Trimming left V 5 bases short and J 6 bases short, with 17 bases between.

The chain joins TRBV7-2 to TRBJ2-1, with 13 positions matching TRBD2. The J segment lost 8 bases and the V segment lost 1 base, leaving 14 bases of the junction unmatched. The CDR3 spans 19 residues. Germline-derived CDR1 and CDR2 are SGHTA and FQGNSA. The CDR3 sequence is CASSLETGLAGIPGDEQFF. CDR3 DNA: TGTGCCAGCAGCTTAGAGACGGGACTAGCGGGAATCCCCGGGGATGAGCAGTTCTTC.

The chain employs TRBV19 and TRBJ2-2; D unresolved. The CDR3 runs 16 residues. Germline CDR1 and CDR2: LNHDA and SQIVND (reference sequence). Trimming stripped 8 bases from V and 1 base from J, with 17 bases between. CDR3 DNA: TGTGCCAGTGAGGCCCTCACATCGGGGAACACCGGGGAGCTGTTTTTT. It is translated as CASEALTSGNTGELFF.

The chain couples TRBV5-1 to TRBJ1-1; D possibly corresponds to TRBD1 (6 bases). CDR3 length: 15 amino acids. From germline, CDR1 is SGHRS and CDR2 YFSETQ. The V end lost 4 bases, the J end lost 1 base, and 14 bases lay between the germline ends. The DNA for the CDR3 is TGCGCCAGCAGCCCCCTCGGGGGGCAGAACACTGAAGCTTTCTTT. Translating gives CASSPLGGQNTEAFF.

This CDR3 is CASSYGGAHQETQYF. CDR3 in DNA: TGTGCCAGCAGTTACGGGGGGGCGCACCAAGAGACCCAGTACTTC. This chain connects TRBV6-5 to TRBJ2-5, with a weak D call TRBD2 (7 bases). The ends were cut back, 2 bases at V and 0 bases at J, with 10 bases in the middle. CDR1 is MNHEY, CDR2 SVGAGI, per germline. The CDR3 loop spans 15 amino acids.

The chain uses TRBV7-9 and TRBJ2-6, with D maybe TRBD1 (6 bases). V gave up 5 bases and J gave up 2 bases, with 10 bases separating them. This CDR3 has 15 amino acids. Germline CDR1 reads SEHNR; CDR2 reads FQNEAQ (reference sequence). The DNA of the CDR3 is TGTGCCAGCAGCCAGTCAGGGGCTGGGGCCAACGTCCTGACTTTC. Protein sequence: CASSQSGAGANVLTF. Filled out from reference TRBV7-9 and TRBJ2-6, the complete variable domain reads DTGVSQNPRHKITKRGQNVTFRCDPISEHNRLYWYRQTLGQGPEFLTYFQNEAQLEKSRLLSDRFSAERPKGSFSTLEIQRTEQGDSAMYLCASSQSGAGANVLTFGAGSRLTVL.

The chain has TRBV11-3 and TRBJ2-1; 14 bases are a match to TRBD2. Germline V lookup: CDR1 SGHNT, CDR2 YENEEA. V shed 5 bases, J shed 8 bases, and the junction held 11 bases outside the gene matches. The CDR3 has 17 amino acids. The CDR3 DNA sequence: TGTGCCAGCAGCCCAGGGGGACTAGCGGGAGTTTTTTATGAGCAGTTCTTC. As protein: CASSPGGLAGVFYEQFF.

The CDR3 loop is CSVEEVSGSGEQFF. CDR3 bases: TGCAGCGTTGAAGAGGTTAGCGGGAGTGGTGAGCAGTTCTTC. J is TRBJ2-1 and V is TRBV29-1; TRBD2 agrees at 9 bases. The CDR3 sequence is 14 residues long. Per germline, CDR1 SQVTM and CDR2 ANQGSEA. The V segment lost 0 bases and the J segment 9 bases; nucleotides outside the gene matches: 6.

The V gene is TRBV10-2, the J gene TRBJ1-1; weak D call: TRBD1 (5 bases). The CDR3 is 16 amino acids. Trimming shortened V by 0 bases and J by 0 bases, and 11 bases separated the two germline ends. Germline V gives CDR1 WSHSY, CDR2 SAAADI. The DNA of the CDR3 is TGCGCCAGCAGTGAGTCCTTCACAGGCTTGAACACTGAAGCTTTCTTT. Translated: CASSESFTGLNTEAFF.

The chain uses TRBV5-5 and TRBJ1-2, with a weak D call TRBD1 (6 bases). The V gene lost 2 bases and the J gene lost 2 bases, with 16 bases spanning the gap. CDR3 length: 16 amino acids. Germline CDR1 is SGHKS and CDR2 is YYEKEE (reference sequence). CDR3 region: CASSLTTGSLNYGYTF. In DNA form, the CDR3 reads TGTGCCAGCAGCTTAACGACAGGATCTCTGAACTATGGCTACACCTTC. The whole variable domain, remainder taken from reference TRBV5-5 and TRBJ1-2, is DAGVTQSPTHLIKTRGQQVTLRCSPISGHKSVSWYQQVLGQGPQFIFQYYEKEERGRGNFPDRFSARQFPNYSSELNVNALLLGDSALYLCASSLTTGSLNYGYTFGSGTRLTVV.

This clone was picked up one time. This sequence joins TRBV5-1 and TRBJ2-3; 9 nucleotides line up with TRBD1. The trim removed 4 bases at V and 5 bases at J, leaving 5 bases unmatched. This CDR3 region has 14 residues. CDR1 and CDR2 from the germline V gene are SGHRS and YFSETQ. The CDR3 protein is CASSQDRGRDTQYF. The CDR3, as DNA: TGCGCCAGCAGCCAAGACAGGGGGAGAGATACGCAGTATTTT.

The chain uses TRBV28 and TRBJ2-1, with D perhaps TRBD2 (6 bases). The germline gives CDR1 MDHEN, CDR2 SYDVKM. V lost 7 bases to trimming and J lost 4 bases, with 20 bases between them. The CDR3 runs to 16 residues. CDR3 sequence reads: CASTSYSQRAYNEQFF. CDR3 nucleotides: TGTGCCAGCACCTCCTATTCACAGCGGGCTTACAATGAGCAGTTCTTC.